This T cell receptor (beta chain) emerged from a study of CD8 T cells in ankylosing spondylitis. Study-level findings and limits: Ankylosing spondylitis blood appeared to be characterized by a TCR beta motif of 8 or 9 highly homologous variants.

The table lists this clonotype with a few counts. As yet, its antigen is unknown. Trimming cost V 8 bases and J 3 bases, with 8 bases left between them. In germline, CDR1 is MNHNS, CDR2 SASEGT. CDR3 length: 11 residues. Scientists made TCR beta libraries using quantitative 5'-RACE with molecular barcodes. TCRdb used MiXCR to reprocess the 5' RACE reads, holding one entry per CDR3 protein. The repertoire holds 800,000 to 900,000 distinct CDR3 sequences, with about an eighth as singletons. The source is a male donor with ankylosing spondylitis. The sequencing input was blood, either unsorted or a sorted T cell fraction (not recorded which). The chain employs TRBV6-1 and TRBJ2-7; D unresolved. The CDR3 sequence: CASGMFYEQYF. The CDR3 nucleotides read TGTGCCAGCGGAATGTTCTACGAGCAGTACTTC.